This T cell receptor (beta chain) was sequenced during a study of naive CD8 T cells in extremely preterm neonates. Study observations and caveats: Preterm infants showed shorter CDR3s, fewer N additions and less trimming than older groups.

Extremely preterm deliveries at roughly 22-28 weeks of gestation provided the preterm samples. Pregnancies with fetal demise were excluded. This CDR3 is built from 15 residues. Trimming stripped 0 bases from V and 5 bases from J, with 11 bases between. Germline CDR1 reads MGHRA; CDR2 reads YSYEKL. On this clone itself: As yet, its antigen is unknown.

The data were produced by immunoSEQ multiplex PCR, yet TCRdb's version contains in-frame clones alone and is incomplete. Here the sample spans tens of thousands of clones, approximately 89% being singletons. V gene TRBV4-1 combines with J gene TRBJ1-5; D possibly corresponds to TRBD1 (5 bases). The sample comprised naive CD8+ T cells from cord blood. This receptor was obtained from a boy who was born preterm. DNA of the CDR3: TGCGCCAGCAGCCAAGAGGGACTCACCTATCAGCCCCAGCATTTT. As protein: CASSQEGLTYQPQHF.